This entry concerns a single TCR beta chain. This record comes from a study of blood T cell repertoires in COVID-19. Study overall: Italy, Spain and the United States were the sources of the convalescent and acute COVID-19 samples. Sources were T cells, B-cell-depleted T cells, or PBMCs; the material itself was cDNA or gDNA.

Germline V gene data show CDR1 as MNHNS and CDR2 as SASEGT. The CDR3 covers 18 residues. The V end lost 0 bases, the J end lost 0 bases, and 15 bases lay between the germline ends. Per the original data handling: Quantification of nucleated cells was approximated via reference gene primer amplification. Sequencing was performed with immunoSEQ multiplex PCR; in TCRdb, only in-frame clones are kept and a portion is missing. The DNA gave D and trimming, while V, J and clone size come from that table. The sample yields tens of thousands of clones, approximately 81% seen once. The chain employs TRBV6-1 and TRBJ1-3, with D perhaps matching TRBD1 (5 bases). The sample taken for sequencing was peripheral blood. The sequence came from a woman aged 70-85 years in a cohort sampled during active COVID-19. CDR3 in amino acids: CASSEAPTALGSGNTIYF. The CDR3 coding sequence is TGTGCCAGCAGTGAAGCTCCGACAGCACTTGGCTCTGGAAACACCATATATTTT.